The source of this TCR beta chain is a study of blood T cell repertoires in COVID-19 (dated by TCRdb to 2020 to 2022). Some background on the complete study: The collaborator samples originated in the United States, Italy and Spain and spanned the acute and convalescent phases of COVID-19. The repertoires were made available in a free public database intended to serve as a resource for research on the immune response to SARS-CoV-2. A de-identified subject ID, COVID-19 status, age in years and sex were almost always included in the sample metadata. The prospective study material was composed of cDNA or gDNA derived from T cells, B-cell-depleted T cells, or PBMCs. Deeply sampled blood TCRbeta repertoires from subjects exposed to, actively infected with, or recovered from COVID-19 were included in the dataset. HLA class I and class II types, where available, came from metadata supplied by the sample provider rather than from assay-based typing. Samples came from the ongoing ImmuneRACE study (first 160 participants) plus 1,254 subjects from 6 global collaborators. General findings and caveats noted by the study authors: Clinical and demographic metadata were provided uncurated, with the amount varying by source and participant.

TCRbeta CDR3 regions were amplified from genomic DNA by means of the immunoSEQ Assay, a bias-controlled multiplex PCR. Under the source paper's analysis protocol: Nucleated cell counts per sample were estimated from amplification of reference gene primers within the assay. Sequence reads were collapsed and filtered to measure the absolute abundance of every unique TCRbeta CDR3 rearrangement. For each sample, productive Simpson clonality was calculated by taking the square root of Simpson's diversity index across productive rearrangements. TCRdb took over this immuneACCESS table, retaining in-frame rearrangements with V and J assigned. Such tables are incomplete; in checked studies, under half of the missing clones stem from an unresolved V gene, and the remainder is unexplained. The DNA was the basis for D and trimming; V, J and clone size are from that table. The sample includes approximately 70,000 clones, with 90% to 95% observed a single time. The ten largest make up around 7% of the sample.

The CDR1 and CDR2 encoded by the germline V gene are SGHNT and YENEEA. The CDR3 has 17 amino acids, counting the end cysteine and phenylalanine. The entry retains the CDR3 DNA only, 51 bases that are in frame from base 1. V lost 5 bases and J lost 1 base, and the count of bases not matched to a germline gene is 9. Turning to this clone: This receptor's antigen is unknown. Base qualities are missing; no much larger clone stands one base away.

One collaborating source in Seattle enrolled patients while the patients were actively infected and followed the patients over time throughout the course of disease. Whole blood was collected in K2EDTA tubes by collaborating institutions according to the institutions' own protocols. Collaborator samples were shipped for TCRbeta analysis as frozen whole blood, isolated PBMCs, or DNA extracted from either sample type. The V and J segments used are TRBV11-3 and TRBJ2-3, with 10 bases in between that match TRBD2. This clonotype was sampled from a middle-aged man with COVID-19, enrolled during active disease. Material: peripheral blood. The DNA reads as follows: TGTGCCAGCAGCGAGGGGCTAGCGGGGGAGCGCACAGATACGCAGTATTTT. Translated, it reads CASSEGLAGERTDTQYF.